This TCR beta chain was recovered during a study of cytomegalovirus exposure and HLA in healthy donors. Study results and limitations: Some V segments, TRBV6-2 and TRBV6-3 among them, were indistinguishable and were therefore excluded.

This donor's CMV serostatus is unrecorded. The PCR had 60 Vbeta and 13 Jbeta primers. Authors' analysis steps: Unique TCR beta chains numbered about 80 million in a later analysis, with some 9.9 million shared. Sequencing was performed with immunoSEQ multiplex PCR; in TCRdb, only in-frame clones are kept and a portion is missing. V, J and clone size reflect that table, while D and trimming were determined from the DNA. The top ten clones hold 4.5% to 5% of a sample with about 98,000 clones, 50% to 70% of them seen once. Germline V lookup: CDR1 MDHEN, CDR2 SYDVKM. The trim removed 6 bases at V and 6 bases at J, leaving 9 bases unmatched. The CDR3 is 15 amino acids. This clone occurred once. Antigen specificity is unknown.

The chain employs TRBV28 and TRBJ1-5; 9 bases line up with TRBD1. The sample was PBMCs. The receptor was derived from a human donor in good health. The CDR3 here is CASRKTGGLGQPQHF. In DNA, the CDR3 is TGTGCCAGCAGAAAGACAGGGGGTCTTGGTCAGCCCCAGCATTTT.